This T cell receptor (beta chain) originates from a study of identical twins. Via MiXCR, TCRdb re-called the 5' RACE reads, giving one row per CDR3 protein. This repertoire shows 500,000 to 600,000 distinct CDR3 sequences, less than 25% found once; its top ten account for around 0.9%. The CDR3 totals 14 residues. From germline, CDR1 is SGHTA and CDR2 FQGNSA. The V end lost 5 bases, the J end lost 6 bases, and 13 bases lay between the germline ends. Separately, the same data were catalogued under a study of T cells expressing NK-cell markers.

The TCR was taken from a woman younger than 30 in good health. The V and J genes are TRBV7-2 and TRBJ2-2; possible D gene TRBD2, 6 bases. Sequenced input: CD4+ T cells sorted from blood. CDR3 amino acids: CASSPAGGSGELFF. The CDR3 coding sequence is TGTGCCAGCAGCCCAGCCGGGGGATCCGGGGAGCTGTTTTTT. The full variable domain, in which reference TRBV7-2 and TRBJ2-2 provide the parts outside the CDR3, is GAGVSQSPSNKVTEKGKDVELRCDPISGHTALYWYRQSLGQGLEFLIYFQGNSAPDKSGLPSDRFSAERTGGSVSTLTIQRTQQEDSAVYLCASSPAGGSGELFFGEGSRLTVL.